This T cell receptor beta chain originates from a study of shared clonotypes between healthy human individuals. Study context: Each donor's CD8 memory used one plate, CD8 naive two, each CD4 subset three.

CD4+ cell separation produced CD45RA+ naive and CD45RA-negative memory subsets. Assay: immunoSEQ multiplex PCR; the TCRdb copy retains only in-frame clones and omits some. The sample lists 1,100,000 or so clones; 70% to 80% were seen once. CDR1 and CDR2 from the germline V gene are LNHDA and SQIVND (reference sequence). V lost 5 bases and J lost 9; bases outside the gene matches: 12. The CDR3 spans 15 residues. The J gene is TRBJ2-1, the V gene TRBV19, with TRBD2 matching over 8 bases. Material for sequencing was memory CD4+ T cells from PBMCs. Subset in this sample: CD45RA-negative fraction. The sequence was collected from a man between 18 and 29 years old in good health. Some clones in this sample may be carry-over from other donors' samples. The CDR3 is CASSQSGSRRVEQFF. In DNA form, the CDR3 reads TGTGCCAGTAGTCAAAGCGGGAGTCGGAGGGTTGAGCAGTTCTTC.